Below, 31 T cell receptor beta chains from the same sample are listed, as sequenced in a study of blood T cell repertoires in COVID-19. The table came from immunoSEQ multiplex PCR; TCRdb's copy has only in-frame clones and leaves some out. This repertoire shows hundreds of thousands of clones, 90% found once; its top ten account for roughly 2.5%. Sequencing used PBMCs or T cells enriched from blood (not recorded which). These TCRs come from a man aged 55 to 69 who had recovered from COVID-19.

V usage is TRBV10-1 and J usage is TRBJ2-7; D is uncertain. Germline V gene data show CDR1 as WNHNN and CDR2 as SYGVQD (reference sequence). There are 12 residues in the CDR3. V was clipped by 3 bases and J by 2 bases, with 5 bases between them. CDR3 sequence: CASSETAYEQYF. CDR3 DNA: TGCGCCAGCAGTGAAACAGCCTACGAGCAGTACTTC.

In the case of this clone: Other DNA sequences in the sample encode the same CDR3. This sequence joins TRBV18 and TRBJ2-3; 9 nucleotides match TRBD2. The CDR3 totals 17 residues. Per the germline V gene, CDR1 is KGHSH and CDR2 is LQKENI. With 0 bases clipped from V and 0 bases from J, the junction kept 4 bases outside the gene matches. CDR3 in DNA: TGTGCCAGCTCACCACCGGGACTAGCACGGAGCACAGATACGCAGTATTTT. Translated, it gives CASSPPGLARSTDTQYF.

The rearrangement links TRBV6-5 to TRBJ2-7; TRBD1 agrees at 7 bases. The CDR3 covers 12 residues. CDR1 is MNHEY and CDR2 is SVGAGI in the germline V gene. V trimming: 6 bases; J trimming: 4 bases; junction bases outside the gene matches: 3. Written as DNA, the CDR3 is TGTGCCAGCAGGACACAGGGGTACGAGCAGTACTTC. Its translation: CASRTQGYEQYF.

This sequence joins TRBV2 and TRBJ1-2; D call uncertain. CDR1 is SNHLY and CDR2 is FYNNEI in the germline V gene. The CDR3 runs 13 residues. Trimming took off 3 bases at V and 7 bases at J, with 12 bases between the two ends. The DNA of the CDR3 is TGTGCCAGCAGTGAGACCAGACAAGGTGGCTACACCTTC. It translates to CASSETRQGGYTF.

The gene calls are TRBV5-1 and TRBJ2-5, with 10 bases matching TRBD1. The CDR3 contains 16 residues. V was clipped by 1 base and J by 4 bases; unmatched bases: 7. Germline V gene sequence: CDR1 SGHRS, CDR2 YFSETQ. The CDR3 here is CASSLRTGGFGETQYF. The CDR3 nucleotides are TGCGCCAGCAGCTTGAGGACAGGGGGATTCGGAGAGACCCAGTACTTC.

In DNA form, the CDR3 reads TGCGCCAGCAGCCAAGATCGCAGGCAGAAACACAATGAGCAGTTCTTC. Translated: CASSQDRRQKHNEQFF. The chain has TRBV4-3 and TRBJ2-1; D not resolved. The CDR3 totals 16 residues. The germline gives CDR1 LGHNA, CDR2 YSLEER. V was cut by 0 bases and J by 5 bases, with 14 bases left in between.

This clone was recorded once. The CDR3 protein is CAISEPAGVDNYGYTF. The CDR3 bases are TGTGCCATCAGTGAGCCGGCAGGGGTGGACAACTATGGCTACACCTTC. The rearrangement uses TRBV10-3 and TRBJ1-2; perhaps TRBD1 as D (6 bases). The V end was cut by 2 bases, the J end by 2 bases, with 15 bases between. Germline lookup yields CDR1 ENHRY and CDR2 SYGVKD. The CDR3 sequence is 16 residues long.

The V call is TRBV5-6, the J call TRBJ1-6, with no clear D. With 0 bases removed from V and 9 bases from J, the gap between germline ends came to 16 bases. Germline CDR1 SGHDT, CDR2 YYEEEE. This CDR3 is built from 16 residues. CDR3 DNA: TGTGCCAGCAGCTTGGGAGTAGGTGGGGAGGGTTCACCCCTCCACTTT. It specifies CASSLGVGGEGSPLHF.

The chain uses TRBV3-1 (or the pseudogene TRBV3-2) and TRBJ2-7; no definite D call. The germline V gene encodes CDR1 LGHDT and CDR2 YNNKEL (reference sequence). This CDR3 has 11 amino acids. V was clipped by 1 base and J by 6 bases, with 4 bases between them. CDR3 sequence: CASSQVSEQYF. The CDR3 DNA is TGTGCCAGCAGCCAAGTATCCGAGCAGTACTTC.

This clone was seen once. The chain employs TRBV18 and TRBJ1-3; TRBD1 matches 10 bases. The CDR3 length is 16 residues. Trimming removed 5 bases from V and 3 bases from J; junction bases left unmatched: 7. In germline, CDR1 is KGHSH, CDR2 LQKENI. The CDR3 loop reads CASSSSGTGDGNTIYF. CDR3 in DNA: TGTGCCAGCTCATCTTCCGGGACAGGGGATGGAAACACCATATATTTT.

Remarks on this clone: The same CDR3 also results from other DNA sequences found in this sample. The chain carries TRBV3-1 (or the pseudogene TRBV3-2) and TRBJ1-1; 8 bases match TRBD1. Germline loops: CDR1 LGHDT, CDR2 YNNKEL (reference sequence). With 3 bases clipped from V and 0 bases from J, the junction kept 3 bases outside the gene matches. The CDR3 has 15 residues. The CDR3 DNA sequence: TGTGCCAGCAGCCAGGGGACAGGATTGAACACTGAAGCTTTCTTT. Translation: CASSQGTGLNTEAFF.

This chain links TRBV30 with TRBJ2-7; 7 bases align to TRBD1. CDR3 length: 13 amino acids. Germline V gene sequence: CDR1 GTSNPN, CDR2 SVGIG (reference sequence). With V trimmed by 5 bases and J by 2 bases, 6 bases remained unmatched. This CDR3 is CAWATGTAYEQYF. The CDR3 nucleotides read TGTGCCTGGGCCACCGGGACAGCCTACGAGCAGTACTTC.

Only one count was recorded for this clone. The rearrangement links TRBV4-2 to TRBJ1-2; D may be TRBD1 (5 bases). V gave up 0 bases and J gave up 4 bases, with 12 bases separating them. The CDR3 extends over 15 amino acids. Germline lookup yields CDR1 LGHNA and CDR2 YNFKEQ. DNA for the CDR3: TGTGCCAGCAGCCAAGATCAGGGAAGGGCCTATGGCTACACCTTC. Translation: CASSQDQGRAYGYTF.

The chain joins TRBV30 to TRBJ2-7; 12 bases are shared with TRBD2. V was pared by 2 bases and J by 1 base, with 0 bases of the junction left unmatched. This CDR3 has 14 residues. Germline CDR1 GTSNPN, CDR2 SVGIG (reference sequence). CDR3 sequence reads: CAWSLAGGSYEQYF. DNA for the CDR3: TGTGCCTGGAGTCTAGCGGGAGGGTCCTACGAGCAGTACTTC.

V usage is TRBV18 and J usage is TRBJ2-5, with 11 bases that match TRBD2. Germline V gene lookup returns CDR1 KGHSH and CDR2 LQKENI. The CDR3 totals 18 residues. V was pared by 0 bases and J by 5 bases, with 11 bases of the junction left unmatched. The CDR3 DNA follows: TGTGCCAGCTCACCACCGAATCAGTTACTAGCGGGGGCTGAGACCCAGTACTTC. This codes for CASSPPNQLLAGAETQYF.

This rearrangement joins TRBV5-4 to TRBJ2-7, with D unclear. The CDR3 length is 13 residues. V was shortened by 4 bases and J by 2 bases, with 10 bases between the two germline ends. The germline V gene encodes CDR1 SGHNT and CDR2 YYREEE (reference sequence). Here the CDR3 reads CASSHMLTYEQYF. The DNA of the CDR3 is TGTGCCAGCAGCCACATGTTGACCTACGAGCAGTACTTC. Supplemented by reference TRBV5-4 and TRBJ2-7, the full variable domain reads ETGVTQSPTHLIKTRGQQVTLRCSSQSGHNTVSWYQQALGQGPQFIFQYYREEENGRGNFPPRFSGLQFPNYSSELNVNALELDDSALYLCASSHMLTYEQYFGPGTRLTVT.

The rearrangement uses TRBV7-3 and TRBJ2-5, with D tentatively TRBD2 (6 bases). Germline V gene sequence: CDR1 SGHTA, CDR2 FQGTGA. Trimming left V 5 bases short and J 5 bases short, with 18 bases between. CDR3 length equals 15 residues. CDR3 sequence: CASSPYGGMGETQYF. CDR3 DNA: TGTGCCAGCAGCCCCTACGGAGGGATGGGGGAGACCCAGTACTTC.

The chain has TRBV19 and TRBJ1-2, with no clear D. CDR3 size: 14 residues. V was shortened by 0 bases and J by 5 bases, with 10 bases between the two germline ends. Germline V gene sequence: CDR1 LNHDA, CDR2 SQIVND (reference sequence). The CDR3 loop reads CASSIDLSAYGYTF. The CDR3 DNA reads TGTGCCAGTAGTATAGATCTAAGTGCGTATGGCTACACCTTC.

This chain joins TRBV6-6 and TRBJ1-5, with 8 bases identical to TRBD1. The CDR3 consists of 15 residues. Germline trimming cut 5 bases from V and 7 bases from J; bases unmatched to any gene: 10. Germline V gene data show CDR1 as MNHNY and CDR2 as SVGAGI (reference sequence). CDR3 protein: CASSAPQGAAQPQHF. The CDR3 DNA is TGTGCCAGCAGTGCGCCCCAGGGGGCCGCACAGCCCCAGCATTTT.

Here the CDR3 DNA reads TGTGCCAGTAGCGGGACTAGTCGGCACAATGAGCAGTTCTTC. Its protein is CASSGTSRHNEQFF. The chain employs TRBV19 and TRBJ2-1; TRBD2 agrees at 8 bases. Per the germline V gene, CDR1 is LNHDA and CDR2 is SQIVND (reference sequence). The ends lost 6 bases at V and 5 bases at J; junction bases unmatched: 6. The CDR3 consists of 14 residues.

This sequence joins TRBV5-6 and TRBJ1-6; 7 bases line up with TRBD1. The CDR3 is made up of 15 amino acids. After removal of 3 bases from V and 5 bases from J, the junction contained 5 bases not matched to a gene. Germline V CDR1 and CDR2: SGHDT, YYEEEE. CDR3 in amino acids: CASSWTGANNSPLHF. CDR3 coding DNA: TGTGCCAGCAGCTGGACAGGAGCAAATAATTCACCCCTCCACTTT.

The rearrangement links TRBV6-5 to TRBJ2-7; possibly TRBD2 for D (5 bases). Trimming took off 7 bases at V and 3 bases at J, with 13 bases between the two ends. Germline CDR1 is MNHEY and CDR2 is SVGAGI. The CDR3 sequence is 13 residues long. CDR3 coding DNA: TGTGCCAGCAAGCGGTCCGGATACTACGAGCAGTACTTC. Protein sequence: CASKRSGYYEQYF.

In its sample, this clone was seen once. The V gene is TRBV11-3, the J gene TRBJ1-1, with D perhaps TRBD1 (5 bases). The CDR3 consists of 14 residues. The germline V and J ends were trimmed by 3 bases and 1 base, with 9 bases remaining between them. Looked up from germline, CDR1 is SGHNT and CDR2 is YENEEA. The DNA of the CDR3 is TGTGCCAGCAGCTTTGGGGCCGAGAACACTGAAGCTTTCTTT. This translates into CASSFGAENTEAFF.

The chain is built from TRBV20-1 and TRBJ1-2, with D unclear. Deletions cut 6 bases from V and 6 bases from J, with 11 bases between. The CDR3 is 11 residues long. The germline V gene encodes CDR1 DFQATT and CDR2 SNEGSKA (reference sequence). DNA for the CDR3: TGCAGTGCCTACGAGGGAAATGGCTACACCTTC. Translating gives CSAYEGNGYTF.

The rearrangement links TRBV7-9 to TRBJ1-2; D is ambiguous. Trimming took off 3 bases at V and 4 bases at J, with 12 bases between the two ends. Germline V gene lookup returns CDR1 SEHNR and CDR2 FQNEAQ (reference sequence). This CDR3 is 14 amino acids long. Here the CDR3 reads CASSFPRAGYGYTF. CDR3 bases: TGTGCCAGCAGCTTTCCTCGAGCGGGCTATGGCTACACCTTC.

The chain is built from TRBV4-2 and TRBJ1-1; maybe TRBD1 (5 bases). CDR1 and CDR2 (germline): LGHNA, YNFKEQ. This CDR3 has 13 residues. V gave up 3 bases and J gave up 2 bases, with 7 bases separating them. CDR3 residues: CASSHDSNTEAFF. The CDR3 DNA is TGTGCCAGCAGCCATGACAGTAACACTGAAGCTTTCTTT.

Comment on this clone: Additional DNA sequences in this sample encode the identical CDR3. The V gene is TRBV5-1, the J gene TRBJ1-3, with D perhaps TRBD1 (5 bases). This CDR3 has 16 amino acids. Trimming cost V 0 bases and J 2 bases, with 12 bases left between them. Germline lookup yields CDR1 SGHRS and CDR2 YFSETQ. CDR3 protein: CASSLAGRAAGNTIYF. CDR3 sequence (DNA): TGCGCCAGCAGCTTGGCCGGCAGGGCGGCTGGAAACACCATATATTTT. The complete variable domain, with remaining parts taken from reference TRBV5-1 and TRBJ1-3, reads KAGVTQTPRYLIKTRGQQVTLSCSPISGHRSVSWYQQTPGQGLQFLFEYFSETQRNKGNFPGRFSGRQFSNSRSEMNVSTLELGDSALYLCASSLAGRAAGNTIYFGEGSWLTVV.

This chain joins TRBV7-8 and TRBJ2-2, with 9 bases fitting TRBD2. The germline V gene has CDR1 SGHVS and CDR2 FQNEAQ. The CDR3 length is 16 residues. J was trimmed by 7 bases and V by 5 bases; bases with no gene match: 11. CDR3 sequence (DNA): TGTGCCAGCAGCCAACCAAGCAGCGGGAGGAACGGGGAGCTGTTTTTT. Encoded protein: CASSQPSSGRNGELFF.

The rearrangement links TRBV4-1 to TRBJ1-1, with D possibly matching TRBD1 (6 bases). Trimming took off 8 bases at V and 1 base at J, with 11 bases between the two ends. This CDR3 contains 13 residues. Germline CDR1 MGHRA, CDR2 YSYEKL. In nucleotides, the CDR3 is TGCGCCAGCTCCGGGACACAGAACACTGAAGCTTTCTTT. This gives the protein CASSGTQNTEAFF.

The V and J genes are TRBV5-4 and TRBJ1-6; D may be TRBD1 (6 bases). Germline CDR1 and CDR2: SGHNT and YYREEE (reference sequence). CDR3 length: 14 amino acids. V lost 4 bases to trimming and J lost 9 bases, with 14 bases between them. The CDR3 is CASSVQGPVSPLHF. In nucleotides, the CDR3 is TGTGCCAGCAGCGTGCAGGGGCCGGTTTCACCCCTCCACTTT. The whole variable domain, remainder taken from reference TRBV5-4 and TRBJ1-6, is ETGVTQSPTHLIKTRGQQVTLRCSSQSGHNTVSWYQQALGQGPQFIFQYYREEENGRGNFPPRFSGLQFPNYSSELNVNALELDDSALYLCASSVQGPVSPLHFGNGTRLTVT.

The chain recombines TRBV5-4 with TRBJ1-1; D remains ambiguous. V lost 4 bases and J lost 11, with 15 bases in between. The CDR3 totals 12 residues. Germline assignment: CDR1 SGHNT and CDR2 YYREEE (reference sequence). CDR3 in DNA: TGTGCCAGCAGCATCTGGACTGAGGCGGCTTTCTTT. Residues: CASSIWTEAAFF.